This entry concerns a single TCR beta chain. This clonotype appeared once. The specificity of this receptor is unknown. No much larger clone exists at a distance of one base, and base qualities are not known. Support from one read is weak. This was a case-control study nested in a cohort of healthcare workers in London, UK, who had nasopharyngeal swab PCR tests and blood samples taken every week. Healthcare workers were recruited between 23 and 31 March 2020, during the week of the UK lockdown, and were followed weekly for up to roughly 16 weeks. Library preparation used 5' RACE. The instrument was a NextSeq 500. To correct for sequencing error and PCR bias, the TCR library protocol tagged individual cDNA molecules with unique molecular identifiers. Sequencing covered both TCR alpha and beta chains, and within each sample the abundances of alpha and beta sequences were tightly co-correlated. The authors processed their data as follows. Decombinator V4 was used to perform V gene, J gene and CDR3 annotation of TCR sequences. TCRs were defined as expanded if a significant change between any two time points was detected under a Poisson model with p below 0.0001. TCR abundances were normalised to the total number of TCRs sequenced in each sample and reported as counts per million. TRAV1-2 paired with TRAJ12, TRAJ20 or TRAJ33 defined MAIT TCRs, while TRAV10 paired with TRAJ18 defined iNKT TCRs. VDJdb, accessed 1 November 2021, was searched for CMV, EBV and SARS-CoV-2 annotated TCRs, with TCRs annotated for multiple antigens excluded. TCRdb reanalyzed the raw reads on its own, using fastp at Q25 for trimming and MiXCR for clone calling, and kept in-frame beta chains. Identical CDR3 proteins give one entry, which carries the most common genes and DNA. In this record, the V and J calls reflect TCRdb's handling and not the investigators' own analysis. For this sample the table gives more than 45,000 distinct CDR3 sequences, of which around 11% were detected only once. The ten largest clones represent 3.5% to 4.5% of the sample.

The data derive from a study of early T cells in non-severe SARS-CoV-2 infection (dated by TCRdb to the early 2020s). At the level of the whole study: Because TCR sequencing relied on bulk RNA taken from unsorted whole blood, pairing of alpha and beta chains was not possible.

On the study overall, not on this receptor specifically: VDJdb matching was skewed toward anti-spike CD8 responses, so virus-specific expansions were likely underestimated and private and CD4 specificities were missed.

Trimming at the junction amounts to 6 bases on V and 0 bases on J, and the germline ends lie 8 bases apart. CDR1 and CDR2 (ENHRY, SYGVKD) derive from the germline V gene. The CDR3 runs 13 amino acids, cysteine and phenylalanine included. Only the CDR3 DNA stays, 39 bases, in frame from base 1. The sample comprised whole blood. The sequence derives from an adult who was a healthcare worker with PCR-confirmed SARS-CoV-2 infection or an uninfected control (not recorded which). The sequence joins TRBV10-3 to TRBJ1-1; there is no confident call for the D gene. The nucleotides read TGTGCCATCAGGGCAGTTATGAACACTGAAGCTTTCTTT. The encoded protein is CAIRAVMNTEAFF.